The sequence of this T cell receptor (beta chain) was determined in a study of blood T cell repertoires in COVID-19 (dated by TCRdb to 2018 to 2021). Describing the broader study: Samples covering the acute and convalescent phases of COVID-19 were provided by collaborators in the United States, Italy and Spain. The material from the prospective study consisted of cDNA or gDNA derived from T cells, B-cell-depleted T cells, or PBMCs. Samples were obtained from the ongoing ImmuneRACE study (first 160 participants) and from over 1,000 subjects provided by 6 global collaborators. Subjects who had been exposed to COVID-19, were actively infected with it, or had recovered from it provided the deeply sampled blood TCRbeta repertoires that made up the dataset. Where available, HLA class I and class II types were obtained from metadata supplied by the sample provider rather than from assay-based typing. Nearly every sample came with metadata listing a de-identified subject ID, COVID-19 status, age in years and sex. The repertoires were released in a freely available public database intended as a resource for research on the immune response to SARS-CoV-2.

The full study reports these points: Clinical and demographic metadata were provided uncurated, with the amount varying by source and participant.

TCRbeta CDR3 regions were amplified from genomic DNA using the immunoSEQ Assay, a bias-controlled multiplex PCR. Regarding the original processing steps: The number of nucleated cells in each sample was estimated from the amplification of reference gene primers within the assay. To quantify the absolute abundance of each unique TCRbeta CDR3 rearrangement, sequence reads were collapsed and filtered. For each sample, productive Simpson clonality was calculated as the square root of Simpson's diversity index over productive rearrangements. Not all clones reach the TCRdb copy of this immuneACCESS table, which keeps in-frame sequences only. Checked studies attribute under half of the gap to unresolved V genes and leave the rest unexplained. V, J and clone size were drawn from that table, and D and trimming were deduced from the DNA. Present in this sample are around 140,000 clones, 60% to 80% of which were seen just once. The ten largest clones capture about 1.9% of the sample.

A distance of 17 bases separates the germline ends of V and J, which lose 6 bases and 5 bases respectively. Including the terminal cysteine and phenylalanine, the CDR3 comprises 14 residues. Of all the DNA, just the CDR3 is kept, 42 bases in frame from base 1. The germline V gene provides CDR1 MNHEY and CDR2 SVGAGI. Whole blood was collected in K2EDTA tubes by collaborating institutions according to the institutions' own protocols. For TCRbeta analysis, collaborators shipped samples in one of three forms: frozen whole blood, isolated PBMCs, or DNA extracted from either of those sample types. Details on this clone: Its cognate antigen has yet to be identified. No clone much larger than this one lies a single base away; base qualities are absent.

The sequence is built from TRBV6-5 and TRBJ2-7; matching of 5 bases hints at TRBD2 as the D gene. This TCR was sampled from a woman aged 65 to 85 with acute or convalescent COVID-19. Sequencing input: peripheral blood. The CDR3 reads as follows: CASSPLGGQDEQYF. The base sequence is TGTGCCAGCAGCCCGCTAGGAGGTCAGGACGAGCAGTACTTC.